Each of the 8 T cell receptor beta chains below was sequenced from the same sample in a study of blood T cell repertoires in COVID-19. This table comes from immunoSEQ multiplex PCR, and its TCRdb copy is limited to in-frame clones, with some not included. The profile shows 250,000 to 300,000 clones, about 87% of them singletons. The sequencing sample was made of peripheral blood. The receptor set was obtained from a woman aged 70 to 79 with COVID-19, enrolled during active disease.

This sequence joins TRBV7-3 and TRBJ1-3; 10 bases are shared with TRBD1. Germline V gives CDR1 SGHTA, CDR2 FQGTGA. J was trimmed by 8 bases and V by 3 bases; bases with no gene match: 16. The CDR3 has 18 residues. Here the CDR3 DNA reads TGTGCCAGCAGCTTCGGACAGGGGGGAGTTCTCTTAGCTGACACCATATATTTT. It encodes CASSFGQGGVLLADTIYF.

The CDR3 sequence: CATLPGGGYGYTF. The CDR3 DNA sequence: TGTGCCACTCTACCAGGGGGCGGCTATGGCTACACCTTC. The J gene is TRBJ1-2, the V gene TRBV19, with 8 bases lining up with TRBD1. The germline gives CDR1 LNHDA, CDR2 SQIVND (reference sequence). The CDR3 is made up of 13 amino acids. Trimming removed 10 bases from V and 4 bases from J; junction bases left unmatched: 8.

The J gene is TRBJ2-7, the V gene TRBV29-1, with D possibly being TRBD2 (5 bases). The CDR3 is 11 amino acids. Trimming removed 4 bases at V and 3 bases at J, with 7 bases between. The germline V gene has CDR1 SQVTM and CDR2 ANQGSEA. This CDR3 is CSVGTVYEQYF. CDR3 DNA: TGCAGCGTTGGGACTGTCTACGAGCAGTACTTC.

Written as DNA, the CDR3 is TGTGCCAGCAGTGACCTCCACTTAGCGGGAGAAGTCTTATATGAGCAGTTCTTC. Translated, it gives CASSDLHLAGEVLYEQFF. The chain links TRBV6-4 to TRBJ2-1; 9 positions agree with TRBD2. CDR3 length: 18 amino acids. V lost 2 bases to trimming and J lost 8 bases; unmatched junction nucleotides: 16. Germline-derived CDR1 and CDR2 are MRHNA and SNTAGT.

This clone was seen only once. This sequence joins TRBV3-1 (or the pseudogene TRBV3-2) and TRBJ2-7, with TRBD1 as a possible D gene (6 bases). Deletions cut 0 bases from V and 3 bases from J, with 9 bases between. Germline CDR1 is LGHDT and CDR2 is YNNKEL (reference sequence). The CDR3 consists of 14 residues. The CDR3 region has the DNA TGTGCCAGCAGCCAAGAGGGCAGGGGCTACGAGCAGTACTTC. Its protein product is CASSQEGRGYEQYF.

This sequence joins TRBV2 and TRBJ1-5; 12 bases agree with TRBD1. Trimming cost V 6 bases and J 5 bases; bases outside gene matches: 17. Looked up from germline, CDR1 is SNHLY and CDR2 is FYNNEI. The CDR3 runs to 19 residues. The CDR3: CASRASGTGGLRWDQPQHF. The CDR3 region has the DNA TGTGCCAGCAGAGCTTCCGGGACAGGGGGCCTGAGATGGGATCAGCCCCAGCATTTT.

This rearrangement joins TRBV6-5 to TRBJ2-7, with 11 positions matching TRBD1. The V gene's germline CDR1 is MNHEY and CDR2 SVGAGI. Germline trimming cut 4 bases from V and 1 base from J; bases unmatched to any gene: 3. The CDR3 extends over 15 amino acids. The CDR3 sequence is CASSFRDRGSYEQYF. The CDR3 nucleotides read TGTGCCAGCAGTTTCCGGGACAGGGGGTCCTACGAGCAGTACTTC.

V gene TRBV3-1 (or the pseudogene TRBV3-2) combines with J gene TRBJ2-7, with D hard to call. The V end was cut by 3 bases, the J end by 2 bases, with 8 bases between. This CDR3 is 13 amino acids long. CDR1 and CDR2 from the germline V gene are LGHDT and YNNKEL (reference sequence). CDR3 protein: CASSHQNTYEQYF. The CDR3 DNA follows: TGTGCCAGCAGCCACCAAAACACCTACGAGCAGTACTTC.